The next 9 T cell receptor beta chains were all read from a single sample in a study of T cells in Graves' hyperthyroidism and ophthalmopathy. Regions amplified from RNA transcripts were the TCR beta CDR3 regions. Using the HTBI primer set, a first-round RT-PCR was run on the TCR CDR3. TCRdb re-derived calls from the multiplex PCR reads in MiXCR, one entry per CDR3 protein. The sample carries roughly 380,000 distinct CDR3 sequences, roughly 12% recorded once. The source material was blood. These receptors originate from a man aged 25-40 years with Graves' hyperthyroidism that later progressed to Graves' ophthalmopathy.

The chain recombines TRBV24-1 with TRBJ2-1; 7 nucleotides match TRBD1. V gave up 4 bases and J gave up 0 bases; unmatched junction bases: 11. The germline V gene has CDR1 KGHDR and CDR2 SFDVKD. The CDR3 is made up of 18 amino acids. The CDR3 reads CATSDHRRRGSSYNEQFF. CDR3 bases: TGTGCCACCAGTGACCACCGCCGCAGGGGGAGCTCCTACAATGAGCAGTTCTTC.

This clonotype showed up just a few times. V gene TRBV12-3 or TRBV12-4 combines with J gene TRBJ2-3; 8 bases map to TRBD2. The CDR3 spans 12 residues. Trimming at V came to 7 bases and at J to 3 bases, leaving 0 bases not matched to a gene. This chain's CDR3 is CASTSGTDTQYF. The CDR3 DNA reads TGTGCCAGCACTAGCGGGACAGATACGCAGTATTTT.

There are a few counts of this clonotype. The chain recombines TRBV4-1 with TRBJ2-7; no definite D call. V shed 0 bases and J shed 4 bases, with 22 bases lying between them. Germline V gene data show CDR1 as MGHRA and CDR2 as YSYEKL. This CDR3 is 18 amino acids long. CDR3 amino acids: CASSQDPRVGRKGYEQYF. The CDR3 DNA sequence: TGCGCCAGCAGCCAAGATCCCCGCGTCGGCAGGAAAGGGTACGAGCAGTACTTC.

This clonotype was found many times. The chain links TRBV6-1 to TRBJ1-2; D possibly corresponds to TRBD1 (5 bases). The V and J ends lost 5 bases and 7 bases respectively, with 23 bases between them. This CDR3 spans 16 amino acids. The germline V gene has CDR1 MNHNS and CDR2 SASEGT. The CDR3 DNA is TGTGCCAGCAGTCAGAGCTACGATGGACAATATGGTGGCTACACCTTC. Protein sequence: CASSQSYDGQYGGYTF.

CDR3 sequence (DNA): TGCGCCAGCAGCCAAGCGGGGACTAGCGGGCTAAACAATGAGCAGTTCTTC. Its protein product is CASSQAGTSGLNNEQFF. The chain carries TRBV4-1 and TRBJ2-1; TRBD2 aligns across 12 bases. Looked up from germline, CDR1 is MGHRA and CDR2 is YSYEKL. The junction had 6 bases not matched to a gene; V was cut back by 1 base and J by 5 bases. The CDR3 has 17 amino acids.

The CDR3 DNA reads TGTGCCAGCAGCTCGCACAGGAGGGCTGAAGCTTTCTTT. This sequence encodes CASSSHRRAEAFF. The chain is built from TRBV5-5 and TRBJ1-1; maybe TRBD1 (5 bases). This CDR3 is 13 amino acids long. The germline V gene encodes CDR1 SGHKS and CDR2 YYEKEE (reference sequence). Deletions cut 3 bases from V and 6 bases from J, with 12 bases between. Full variable domain (outside the CDR3, taken from reference TRBV5-5 and TRBJ1-1): DAGVTQSPTHLIKTRGQQVTLRCSPISGHKSVSWYQQVLGQGPQFIFQYYEKEERGRGNFPDRFSARQFPNYSSELNVNALLLGDSALYLCASSSHRRAEAFFGQGTRLTVV.

This clonotype was seen only once. A much larger clone lies a single base off, so this may be a read error. This sequence joins TRBV20-1 and TRBJ1-5, with D possibly TRBD1 on 5 matching bases. The V end lost 2 bases, the J end lost 0 bases, and 11 bases lay between the germline ends. The germline V gene encodes CDR1 DFQATT and CDR2 SNEGSKA (reference sequence). The CDR3 totals 15 residues. CDR3 residues: CSARPGAHSNQPQHF. CDR3 nucleotide sequence: TGCAGTGCTAGACCTGGGGCTCATAGCAATCAGCCCCAGCATTTT.

The chain has TRBV5-1 and TRBJ2-1, with D tentatively TRBD1 (5 bases). Germline V gives CDR1 SGHRS, CDR2 YFSETQ. The CDR3 is made up of 15 amino acids. Trimming took 0 bases from V and 8 from J, leaving 15 bases between them. The CDR3 loop is CASSLADTPWHEQFF. DNA of the CDR3: TGCGCCAGCAGCTTGGCGGACACCCCTTGGCATGAGCAGTTCTTC.

This clonotype was counted many times. The genes are TRBV6-2 or TRBV6-3 and TRBJ1-5, with TRBD1 matching 7 bases. CDR3 size: 20 residues. Germline V gene lookup returns CDR1 MNHEY and CDR2 SVGEGT. V gave up 6 bases and J gave up 1 base; unmatched junction bases: 21. The chain's CDR3 is CASSFPGGRGGIGSNQPQHF. CDR3 nucleotide sequence: TGTGCCAGCAGCTTCCCTGGGGGCAGGGGGGGAATTGGAAGCAATCAGCCCCAGCATTTT.